A single sample gave rise to the 7 T cell receptor beta chains below, sequenced in a study of identical twins. TCRdb ran MiXCR on the 5' RACE reads and lists one entry per CDR3 protein. This sample has hundreds of thousands of distinct CDR3 sequences, with more than 6.5% found just once. The same data also went into a second study, on yellow fever vaccine responses in identical twins.

Sequencing used PBMCs. All receptors derive from a young woman in good health.

This clonotype came up many times. The chain couples TRBV6-1 to TRBJ2-4; D may be TRBD1 or TRBD2 (5 bases each). The CDR3 totals 16 residues. The germline V gene encodes CDR1 MNHNS and CDR2 SASEGT. The V end lost 5 bases, the J end lost 7 bases, and 21 bases lay between the germline ends. The CDR3 spells CASSPRGREDKNIQYF. Written as DNA, the CDR3 is TGTGCCAGCAGTCCCCGGGGCCGTGAGGATAAGAACATTCAGTACTTC.

J is TRBJ1-1 and V is TRBV10-3; no clear D gene. The CDR3 contains 13 residues. Germline V gene lookup returns CDR1 ENHRY and CDR2 SYGVKD. Trimming stripped 4 bases from V and 4 bases from J, with 10 bases between. The CDR3, as DNA: TGTGCCATCAGTGGCGGGGATTCCACTGAAGCTTTCTTT. It encodes CAISGGDSTEAFF.

This clonotype was detected ten times or more. In DNA, the CDR3 is TGCAGCGTTGAGATGAGAGATACGCAGTATTTT. This sequence encodes CSVEMRDTQYF. This chain connects TRBV29-1 to TRBJ2-3; D uncertain. The CDR3 is 11 residues long. The germline V gene encodes CDR1 SQVTM and CDR2 ANQGSEA. With 3 bases removed from V and 5 bases from J, the gap between germline ends came to 6 bases.

This clonotype has at least ten counts. The J gene is TRBJ1-5, the V gene TRBV12-3 or TRBV12-4, with 7 bases that match TRBD1. The CDR3 runs to 15 residues. V shed 5 bases and J 7 bases; nucleotides not matched to a gene: 11. This CDR3 is CASSARQGGNQPQHF. The CDR3 DNA follows: TGTGCCAGCAGTGCAAGACAGGGAGGTAACCAGCCCCAGCATTTT.

This clonotype has a handful of counts. This chain joins TRBV4-3 and TRBJ1-2; D remains ambiguous. V shed 0 bases and J shed 3 bases, with 8 bases lying between them. This CDR3 region has 14 residues. CDR1 and CDR2 from the germline V gene are LGHNA and YSLEER. This chain's CDR3 is CASSQDVWDYGYTF. CDR3 in DNA: TGCGCCAGCAGCCAAGATGTCTGGGACTATGGCTACACCTTC.

The chain uses TRBV5-1 and TRBJ1-2, with D uncertain. There are 14 residues in the CDR3. Trimming took 0 bases from V and 7 from J, leaving 13 bases between them. CDR1 is SGHRS, CDR2 YFSETQ, per germline. CDR3 sequence: CASSLDRSSGGYTF. The CDR3 nucleotides are TGCGCCAGCAGCTTGGACAGATCGAGTGGTGGCTACACCTTC.

This clonotype was seen more than once but under ten times. The chain carries TRBV2 and TRBJ2-2, with 7 nucleotides matching TRBD2. Losses at the gene ends were 1 base for V and 5 bases for J; bases not matched to a gene: 1. The CDR3 sequence is 14 residues long. Germline assignment: CDR1 SNHLY and CDR2 FYNNEI. The CDR3: CASSEVGGTGELFF. In nucleotides, the CDR3 is TGTGCCAGCAGTGAAGTGGGAGGGACCGGGGAGCTGTTTTTT.